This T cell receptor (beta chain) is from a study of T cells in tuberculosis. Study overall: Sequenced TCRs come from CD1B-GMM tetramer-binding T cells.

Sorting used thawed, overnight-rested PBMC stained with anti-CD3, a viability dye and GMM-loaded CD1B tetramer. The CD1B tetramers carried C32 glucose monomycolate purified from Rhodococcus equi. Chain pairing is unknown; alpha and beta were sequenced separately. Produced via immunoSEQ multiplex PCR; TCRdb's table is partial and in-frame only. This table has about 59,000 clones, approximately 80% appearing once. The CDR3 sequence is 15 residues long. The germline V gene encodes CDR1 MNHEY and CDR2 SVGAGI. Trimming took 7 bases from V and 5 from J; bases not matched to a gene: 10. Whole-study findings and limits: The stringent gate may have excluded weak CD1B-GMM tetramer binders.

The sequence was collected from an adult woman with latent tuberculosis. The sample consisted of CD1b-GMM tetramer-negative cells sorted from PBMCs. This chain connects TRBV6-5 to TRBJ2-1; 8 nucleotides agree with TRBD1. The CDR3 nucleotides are TGTGCCAGCACCCTAGACAGGGGCTCTAACAATGAGCAGTTCTTC. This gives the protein CASTLDRGSNNEQFF.